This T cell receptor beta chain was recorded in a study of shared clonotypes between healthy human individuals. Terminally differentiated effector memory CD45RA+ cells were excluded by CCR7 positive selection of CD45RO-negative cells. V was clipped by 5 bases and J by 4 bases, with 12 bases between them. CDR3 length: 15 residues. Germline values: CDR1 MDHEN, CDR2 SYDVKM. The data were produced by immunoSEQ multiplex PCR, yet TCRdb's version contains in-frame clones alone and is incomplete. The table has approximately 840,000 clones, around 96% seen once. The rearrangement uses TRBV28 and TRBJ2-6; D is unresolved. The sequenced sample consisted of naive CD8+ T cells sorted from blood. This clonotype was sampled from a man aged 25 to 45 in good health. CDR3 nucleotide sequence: TGTGCCAGCAGTACCCCAGGCTTCGGGGCCAACGTCCTGACTTTC. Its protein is CASSTPGFGANVLTF.